This T cell receptor beta chain was captured by sequencing in a study of T cell responses to AZD1222 COVID-19 vaccine. About the study: Researchers grouped second doses given at about 4 or about 12 weeks into one pool.

Per the germline V gene, CDR1 is LNHNV and CDR2 is YYDKDF (reference sequence). The CDR3 is 16 amino acids. Trimming removed 0 bases from V and 6 bases from J, with 15 bases in between. A remark on this clone: As yet, its antigen is unknown.

TCRdb's copy holds only in-frame clones and misses some; the assay was immunoSEQ multiplex PCR. The table has under 150,000 clones, around 90% seen once; the top ten hold approximately 9.6%. Notes on the study in general: Epitopes outside B.1.351 and B.1.1.7 mutated regions reportedly drew nearly half of spike TCRs. No repertoire was sampled before or during the peak T cell response, only after it.

The chain joins TRBV15 to TRBJ2-4, with D maybe TRBD2 (6 bases). Sequenced material: peripheral blood, taken on day 0 of AZD1222 vaccination. This receptor was taken from an adult in good health. CDR3 amino acids: CATSREGGSYGNIQYF. The CDR3 region has the DNA TGTGCCACCAGCAGAGAGGGGGGTAGTTATGGAAACATTCAGTACTTC. Filled out from reference TRBV15 and TRBJ2-4, the complete variable domain reads DAMVIQNPRYQVTQFGKPVTLSCSQTLNHNVMYWYQQKSSQAPKLLFHYYDKDFNNEADTPDNFQSRRPNTSFCFLDIRSPGLGDTAMYLCATSREGGSYGNIQYFGAGTRLSVL.